What follows are 13 T cell receptor beta chains derived from one specimen sequenced in a study of T cells in Graves' hyperthyroidism and ophthalmopathy. Amplification yielded TCR beta CDR3 regions, with RNA transcripts as the source. A set of HTBI primers served as the primers for a first-round RT-PCR of the TCR CDR3. TCRdb ran MiXCR on the multiplex PCR reads and lists one entry per CDR3 protein. The sample includes over 700,000 distinct CDR3 sequences, approximately 36% of them seen just once. The sample comprised blood. The receptors come from a woman aged 40 to 50 with Graves' hyperthyroidism.

In this sample, this clonotype turned up many times. This chain uses TRBV13 with TRBJ2-7; D ambiguous. V lost 5 bases and J lost 7, with 9 bases in between. Germline V gives CDR1 PRHDT, CDR2 FYEKMQ (reference sequence). The CDR3 is 11 amino acids. CDR3 residues: CASSPRKEQYF. The CDR3 coding sequence is TGTGCCAGCAGCCCCCGAAAGGAGCAGTACTTC.

This sequence joins TRBV7-9 and TRBJ2-7; 11 bases are shared with TRBD2. CDR1 is SEHNR, CDR2 FQNEAQ, per germline (reference sequence). The V and J ends lost 6 bases and 0 bases, in that order; junction bases with no gene match: 4. The CDR3 loop spans 15 amino acids. The CDR3 DNA reads as TGTGCCAGCAGGGATAGCGGGAGGGCCTCCTACGAGCAGTACTTC. Translated: CASRDSGRASYEQYF. Full variable domain (missing parts from reference TRBV7-9 and TRBJ2-7): DTGVSQNPRHKITKRGQNVTFRCDPISEHNRLYWYRQTLGQGPEFLTYFQNEAQLEKSRLLSDRFSAERPKGSFSTLEIQRTEQGDSAMYLCASRDSGRASYEQYFGPGTRLTVT.

This clonotype has a handful of counts. The rearrangement joins TRBV6-5 to TRBJ2-7; D remains ambiguous. V was trimmed by 6 bases and J by 5 bases, leaving 17 bases between them. The CDR3 totals 14 residues. Germline CDR1 and CDR2: MNHEY and SVGAGI. Here the CDR3 reads CASRPLSEAHEQYF. The CDR3 nucleotides are TGTGCCAGCAGGCCCCTGAGCGAGGCCCACGAGCAGTACTTC.

The chain carries TRBV29-1 and TRBJ2-7, with D perhaps TRBD1 (5 bases). V lost 1 base and J lost 7, with 14 bases in between. This CDR3 has 13 residues. Germline CDR1 and CDR2: SQVTM and ANQGSEA. The CDR3, as DNA: TGCAGCGTTGAAGGGGCAGGGTCGAATGAGCAGTACTTC. This translates into CSVEGAGSNEQYF.

The V and J genes are TRBV7-9 and TRBJ1-4, with a tentative D call TRBD1 (6 bases). V lost 4 bases to trimming and J lost 11 bases, with 17 bases between them. Germline loops: CDR1 SEHNR, CDR2 FQNEAQ (reference sequence). This CDR3 has 14 amino acids. CDR3 sequence reads: CASSSPQGGTKLFF. In nucleotides, the CDR3 is TGTGCCAGCAGCTCACCACAGGGAGGCACGAAACTGTTTTTT.

The genes are TRBV25-1 and TRBJ1-1; a possible D gene is TRBD1 (5 bases). This CDR3 is built from 13 residues. Trimming took 8 bases from V and 5 from J, leaving 15 bases between them. Germline V gene lookup returns CDR1 MGHDK and CDR2 SYGVNS. The CDR3 spells CASAGGGRTEAFF. In DNA form, the CDR3 reads TGTGCCAGCGCCGGTGGGGGTAGGACTGAAGCTTTCTTT.

This sequence joins TRBV14 and TRBJ2-2; D call uncertain. The CDR3 runs to 16 residues. Trimming took 3 bases from V and 1 from J, leaving 12 bases between them. From germline, CDR1 is SGHDN and CDR2 FVKESK. The CDR3 nucleotides read TGTGCCAGCAGCCAGCCCCTTGGATTGAACACCGGGGAGCTGTTTTTT. Its translation is CASSQPLGLNTGELFF.

Points on this clonotype: A much more abundant neighbour one base away suggests this may be a read error. The rearrangement uses TRBV7-2 and TRBJ2-7, with D possibly being TRBD1 (5 bases). The CDR3 totals 16 residues. Germline V gene lookup returns CDR1 SGHTA and CDR2 FQGNSA. The DNA of the CDR3 is TGTGCCAGCAGCGCTGGCCAGGGTTTTGGGCCCTACGGGCAGTACTTC. Protein sequence: CASSAGQGFGPYGQYF. The complete variable domain, with remaining parts taken from reference TRBV7-2 and TRBJ2-7, reads GAGVSQSPSNKVTEKGKDVELRCDPISGHTALYWYRQSLGQGLEFLIYFQGNSAPDKSGLPSDRFSAERTGGSVSTLTIQRTQQEDSAVYLCASSAGQGFGPYGQYFGPGTRLTVT.

This clonotype was counted a single time. This rearrangement joins TRBV20-1 to TRBJ2-3; D is possibly TRBD2 (5 bases). The CDR3 length is 15 residues. Germline-derived CDR1 and CDR2 are DFQATT and SNEGSKA (reference sequence). Trimming took off 3 bases at V and 3 bases at J, with 16 bases between the two ends. The CDR3 spells CSASGGDQWTDTQYF. The CDR3 nucleotides read TGCAGTGCTAGTGGAGGAGATCAGTGGACAGATACGCAGTATTTT.

Regarding this clonotype: Relative to the germline gene, one junction end is altered; a read error may explain this. This sequence joins TRBV7-6 and TRBJ2-5, with 14 bases fitting TRBD2. CDR1 and CDR2 (germline): SGHVS, FNYEAQ. The CDR3 extends over 17 amino acids. In DNA form, the CDR3 reads TGTGCCAACAGCTTGGGACTAGCGGGAGTCCTCTCAGAGACCCAGTACTTC. Its translation is CANSLGLAGVLSETQYF.

This clonotype turned up a few times. The genes are TRBV12-3 or TRBV12-4 and TRBJ1-3; 7 nucleotides agree with TRBD1. The CDR3 has 17 amino acids. J gave up 8 bases and V 6 bases, and 19 bases lay outside the gene matches. The CDR3: CASRTTDWDSLRDTIYF. CDR3 bases: TGTGCCAGCAGAACCACCGATTGGGACAGTTTACGAGACACCATATATTTT.

There are a few counts of this clonotype. The chain recombines TRBV4-3 with TRBJ2-2; perhaps TRBD1 as D (6 bases). The CDR3 runs to 14 residues. The V end was cut by 0 bases, the J end by 5 bases, with 7 bases between. CDR1 LGHNA and CDR2 YSLEER come from the germline V gene. The CDR3 DNA sequence: TGCGCCAGCAGCCAAGAGAGGGGGACCGGGGAGCTGTTTTTT. It specifies CASSQERGTGELFF.

As concerns this clonotype: A read error may be the cause here, since a much bigger clone is one base away. The rearrangement joins TRBV7-6 to TRBJ2-2; D perhaps matches TRBD2 (5 bases). CDR1 and CDR2 from the germline V gene are SGHVS and FNYEAQ. This CDR3 spans 16 amino acids. The chain's CDR3 is CASSSIGYANTGEPFF. In DNA form, the CDR3 reads TGTGCCAGCAGCTCGATCGGGTACGCGAACACCGGGGAGCCGTTTTTT. Full variable domain (remainder filled in from reference TRBV7-6 and TRBJ2-2): GAGVSQSPRYKVTKRGQDVALRCDPISGHVSLYWYRQALGQGPEFLTYFNYEAQQDKSGLPNDRFSAERPEGSISTLTIQRTEQRDSAMYRCASSSIGYANTGEPFFGEGSRLTVL.